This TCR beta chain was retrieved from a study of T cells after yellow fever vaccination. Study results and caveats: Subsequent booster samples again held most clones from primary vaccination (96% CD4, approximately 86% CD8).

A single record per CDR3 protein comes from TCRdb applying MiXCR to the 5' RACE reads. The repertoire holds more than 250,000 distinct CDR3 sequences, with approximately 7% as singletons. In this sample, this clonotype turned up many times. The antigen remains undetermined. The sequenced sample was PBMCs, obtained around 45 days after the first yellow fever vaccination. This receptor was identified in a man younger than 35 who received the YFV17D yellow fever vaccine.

The CDR3 DNA reads TGTGCCAGCTCACCACGGGCCTCCCAGACTGGTTCACCCCTCCACTTT. The encoded protein is CASSPRASQTGSPLHF. The genes are TRBV18 and TRBJ1-6; D is unresolved. Trimming stripped 1 base from V and 9 bases from J, with 16 bases between. The CDR3 runs 16 residues. Germline CDR1 and CDR2: KGHSH and LQKENI.